A selection of T cell receptor beta chains follows, all from one sample in a study of identical twins. TCRdb re-called the 5' RACE reads with MiXCR, one entry per CDR3 protein. In the table there are about 790,000 distinct CDR3 sequences, 15% to 20% of which are singletons. These data also formed part of another study, on T cells expressing NK-cell markers.

Sequencing input: PBMCs. The origin of the receptors is a woman under 30 in good health. Both conserved end residues are part of each CDR3. D genes are given only for firm matches. Clone sizes are given selectively: once, few, many, or a class where the clone is expanded.

CDR3aa: CASSFAPTGVGGYTF
CDR3nt: TGTGCCAGCAGTTTCGCCCCGACAGGGGTGGGTGGCTACACCTTC
abundance: -
j_gene: TRBJ1-2
d_gene: TRBD1
v_gene: TRBV12-3/TRBV12-4

CDR3aa: CASSGGAGAHEQYF
CDR3nt: TGTGCCAGCAGCGGGGGGGCGGGAGCACACGAGCAGTACTTC
abundance: -
j_gene: TRBJ2-7
d_gene: TRBD2
v_gene: TRBV12-3/TRBV12-4

CDR3aa: CSAGERMWTSGYEQFF
CDR3nt: TGCAGTGCTGGCGAGAGAATGTGGACTAGCGGATATGAGCAGTTCTTC
abundance: many
j_gene: TRBJ2-1
d_gene: TRBD2
v_gene: TRBV20-1

CDR3aa: CASSAYGQGYGYTF
CDR3nt: TGTGCCAGTTCAGCCTACGGACAGGGGTATGGCTACACCTTC
abundance: few
j_gene: TRBJ1-2
d_gene: TRBD1
v_gene: TRBV2

CDR3aa: CASSHWRHGADTQYF
CDR3nt: TGTGCCAGCAGCCATTGGAGGCACGGCGCCGATACGCAGTATTTT
abundance: -
j_gene: TRBJ2-3
d_gene: -
v_gene: TRBV3-1

CDR3aa: CASSLNRGDTQYF
CDR3nt: TGTGCCAGCAGCTTAAATAGGGGCGATACGCAGTATTTT
abundance: -
j_gene: TRBJ2-3
d_gene: -
v_gene: TRBV7-3

CDR3aa: CASSSQGNVAYEQYF
CDR3nt: TGTGCCAGCAGCTCACAGGGGAACGTCGCCTACGAGCAGTACTTC
abundance: few
j_gene: TRBJ2-7
d_gene: TRBD1
v_gene: TRBV7-6

CDR3aa: CSARGQGGQPQHF
CDR3nt: TGCAGTGCTAGAGGCCAGGGTGGCCAGCCCCAGCATTTT
abundance: few
j_gene: TRBJ1-5
d_gene: -
v_gene: TRBV20-1

CDR3aa: CSVALGQQETQYF
CDR3nt: TGCAGCGTTGCCTTGGGACAGCAAGAGACCCAGTACTTC
abundance: few
j_gene: TRBJ2-5
d_gene: TRBD1
v_gene: TRBV29-1

CDR3aa: CASSEAHWGTEQYF
CDR3nt: TGTGCCAGCAGTGAAGCGCATTGGGGAACCGAGCAGTACTTC
abundance: -
j_gene: TRBJ2-7
d_gene: -
v_gene: TRBV2

CDR3aa: CSARVPGNTDTQYF
CDR3nt: TGCAGTGCTAGAGTGCCAGGGAACACAGATACGCAGTATTTT
abundance: -
j_gene: TRBJ2-3
d_gene: -
v_gene: TRBV20-1

CDR3aa: CSVVLAPGANVLTF
CDR3nt: TGCAGCGTTGTGTTGGCGCCTGGGGCCAACGTCCTGACTTTC
abundance: few
j_gene: TRBJ2-6
d_gene: -
v_gene: TRBV29-1

CDR3aa: CASSLVLAGTYNEQFF
CDR3nt: TGTGCCAGCAGCTTAGTGCTAGCGGGTACTTACAATGAGCAGTTCTTC
abundance: many
j_gene: TRBJ2-1
d_gene: TRBD2
v_gene: TRBV11-2

CDR3aa: CASGRASNEQFF
CDR3nt: TGTGCCAGCGGGAGGGCCAGCAATGAGCAGTTCTTC
abundance: -
j_gene: TRBJ2-1
d_gene: TRBD2
v_gene: TRBV6-2/TRBV6-3

CDR3aa: CASSILAGGPGEQFF
CDR3nt: TGTGCCAGCAGCATACTAGCGGGAGGGCCCGGTGAGCAGTTCTTC
abundance: -
j_gene: TRBJ2-1
d_gene: TRBD2
v_gene: TRBV12-3/TRBV12-4

CDR3aa: CASRGVGPNEQFF
CDR3nt: TGTGCCAGCAGGGGGGTTGGACCGAATGAGCAGTTCTTC
abundance: few
j_gene: TRBJ2-1
d_gene: -
v_gene: TRBV6-2/TRBV6-3

CDR3aa: CASSYSSGGSYEQYF
CDR3nt: TGTGCCAGCAGTTACTCTAGCGGGGGCTCCTACGAGCAGTACTTC
abundance: few
j_gene: TRBJ2-7
d_gene: TRBD2
v_gene: TRBV6-5

CDR3aa: CSVVRDFRFQETQYF
CDR3nt: TGCAGCGTTGTGAGGGACTTCAGATTTCAAGAGACCCAGTACTTC
abundance: few
j_gene: TRBJ2-5
d_gene: -
v_gene: TRBV29-1

CDR3aa: CASSPTREGLRGYTF
CDR3nt: TGTGCCAGCAGCCCAACCAGGGAGGGGCTGCGTGGCTACACCTTC
abundance: -
j_gene: TRBJ1-2
d_gene: -
v_gene: TRBV7-2

CDR3aa: CSVYEQFF
CDR3nt: TGCAGTGTCTATGAGCAGTTCTTC
abundance: -
j_gene: TRBJ2-1
d_gene: -
v_gene: TRBV20-1

CDR3aa: CSVEDDRNEQFF
CDR3nt: TGCAGCGTTGAAGATGACAGGAATGAGCAGTTCTTC
abundance: few
j_gene: TRBJ2-1
d_gene: -
v_gene: TRBV29-1

CDR3aa: CASSQDLADTQYF
CDR3nt: TGTGCCAGCAGCCAAGATTTAGCAGATACGCAGTATTTT
abundance: -
j_gene: TRBJ2-3
d_gene: -
v_gene: TRBV3-1

CDR3aa: CSATTSVAETQYF
CDR3nt: TGCAGTGCTACCACTAGCGTGGCAGAGACCCAGTACTTC
abundance: -
j_gene: TRBJ2-5
d_gene: TRBD2
v_gene: TRBV20-1

CDR3aa: CASSLAQGSNEQYF
CDR3nt: TGTGCCAGCAGTTTGGCACAGGGTTCCAACGAGCAGTACTTC
abundance: few
j_gene: TRBJ2-7
d_gene: -
v_gene: TRBV12-3/TRBV12-4

CDR3aa: CAISLTSGAHGELFF
CDR3nt: TGTGCCATCAGCTTAACATCAGGGGCCCACGGGGAGCTGTTTTTT
abundance: few
j_gene: TRBJ2-2
d_gene: -
v_gene: TRBV10-3

CDR3aa: CASSFRGTGRYEQYF
CDR3nt: TGTGCCAGCAGTTTCCGCGGGACAGGTCGGTACGAGCAGTACTTC
abundance: few
j_gene: TRBJ2-7
d_gene: TRBD1
v_gene: TRBV12-3/TRBV12-4

CDR3aa: CASSWGGTGSEKLFF
CDR3nt: TGTGCCAGCAGCTGGGGCGGGACAGGGAGCGAAAAACTGTTTTTT
abundance: few
j_gene: TRBJ1-4
d_gene: TRBD1
v_gene: TRBV7-8

CDR3aa: CASSFLSGEDTQYF
CDR3nt: TGTGCTAGCAGCTTTCTTTCAGGGGAAGATACGCAGTATTTT
abundance: -
j_gene: TRBJ2-3
d_gene: -
v_gene: TRBV7-7

CDR3aa: CASSLRLGGLGQFF
CDR3nt: TGTGCCAGCAGCTTGAGGCTCGGGGGGTTAGGGCAGTTCTTC
abundance: few
j_gene: TRBJ2-1
d_gene: TRBD2
v_gene: TRBV7-2